This T cell receptor beta chain was obtained from a study of OX40 agonist ivuxolimab in advanced cancers. TCRdb keeps only in-frame clones here, not all; method: immunoSEQ multiplex PCR. The sample shows roughly 100,000 clones, approximately 86% of them seen only once. Notes on this clone: Its antigen is currently unknown.

Study-wide points: The CD4+ and CD8+ T cells in the blood had expanded clonally by week 6 at 0.1 to 3.0 mg/kg.

The CDR3 is 12 amino acids. Trimming removed 2 bases from V and 4 bases from J, with 6 bases in between. Germline CDR1 reads SGHTA; CDR2 reads FQGNSA. The chain combines TRBV7-2 with TRBJ2-7, with D hard to call. The sequence came from an adult with an advanced solid tumor such as melanoma, head and neck, liver or kidney cancer. Sequencing was performed on CD4+ or CD8+ T cells sorted from blood, taken in a trial of the OX40 agonist ivuxolimab. The CDR3 DNA reads as TGTGCCAGCAGCTTAAACGCTTACGAGCAGTACTTC. Encoded protein: CASSLNAYEQYF.